These 10 T cell receptor beta chains came from one sample sequenced in a study of cytomegalovirus exposure and HLA in healthy donors. Researchers ran the PCR with 60 Vbeta and 13 Jbeta primers. Some clones are missing from TCRdb's copy, which holds only in-frame ones; the method was immunoSEQ multiplex PCR. This table holds 140,000 to 150,000 clones, less than 85% found once. Sequencing was performed on PBMCs. These receptors originate from an older woman in good health and CMV-seropositive.

This clone appeared a few times. Within the sample, other DNA sequences also encode this same CDR3. This chain links TRBV11-3 with TRBJ2-1; TRBD2 agrees at 7 bases. The germline V gene has CDR1 SGHNT and CDR2 YENEEA. This CDR3 comprises 15 residues. With 1 base clipped from V and 0 bases from J, the junction kept 0 bases outside the gene matches. CDR3 nucleotides: TGTGCCAGCAGCTTAGCGGGAGGCTCCTACAATGAGCAGTTCTTC. It encodes CASSLAGGSYNEQFF.

This rearrangement joins TRBV15 to TRBJ2-1; maybe TRBD2 (5 bases). This CDR3 contains 13 residues. Germline V gene data show CDR1 as LNHNV and CDR2 as YYDKDF (reference sequence). The V end lost 6 bases, the J end lost 8 bases, and 14 bases lay between the germline ends. CDR3 sequence reads: CATSPGIGYEQFF. In nucleotides, the CDR3 is TGTGCCACCAGTCCGGGGATCGGTTATGAGCAGTTCTTC.

The chain employs TRBV28 and TRBJ2-7; 9 bases are a match to TRBD2. The CDR3 totals 12 residues. The germline gives CDR1 MDHEN, CDR2 SYDVKM. V lost 5 bases, J lost 6 bases, and 2 bases stayed unmatched. This CDR3 reads CASSQLAGEQYF. The CDR3 DNA is TGTGCCAGCAGTCAACTAGCGGGCGAGCAGTACTTC.

V is TRBV5-1 and J is TRBJ2-2; unclear D gene. Germline V gene sequence: CDR1 SGHRS, CDR2 YFSETQ. V shed 2 bases and J shed 0 bases, with 8 bases lying between them. The CDR3 runs to 15 residues. The chain's CDR3 is CASSLSAANTGELFF. As DNA, the CDR3 is TGCGCCAGCAGCTTATCGGCGGCGAACACCGGGGAGCTGTTTTTT.

The V gene is TRBV15, the J gene TRBJ2-7; the D gene is possibly TRBD2 (5 bases). The CDR3 sequence is 15 residues long. Germline CDR1 LNHNV, CDR2 YYDKDF (reference sequence). Trimming took 0 bases from V and 2 from J, leaving 11 bases between them. The CDR3 spells CATSRDRDPTYEQYF. CDR3 sequence (DNA): TGTGCCACCAGCAGAGATCGGGATCCAACCTACGAGCAGTACTTC.

In its sample, this clone was seen once. This chain uses TRBV11-2 with TRBJ2-2, with 8 bases that match TRBD1. Trimming removed 5 bases from V and 4 bases from J; junction bases left unmatched: 6. The CDR3 totals 15 residues. The germline V gene encodes CDR1 SGHAT and CDR2 FQNNGV. The CDR3 spells CASSGQGLGTGELFF. CDR3 in DNA: TGTGCCAGCAGCGGACAGGGTTTGGGCACCGGGGAGCTGTTTTTT.

The chain combines TRBV28 with TRBJ1-1; perhaps TRBD1 as D (5 bases). The CDR3 has 11 residues. Germline CDR1 MDHEN, CDR2 SYDVKM. Trimming cost V 2 bases and J 12 bases, with 10 bases left between them. The CDR3 DNA reads TGTGCCAGCAGTTTACGCCAGGGTTCTTTCTTT. Its translation: CASSLRQGSFF. Full variable domain (rest looked up from reference TRBV28 and TRBJ1-1): DVKVTQSSRYLVKRTGEKVFLECVQDMDHENMFWYRQDPGLGLRLIYFSYDVKMKEKGDIPEGYSVSREKKERFSLILESASTNQTSMYLCASSLRQGSFFGQGTRLTVV.

The rearrangement joins TRBV9 to TRBJ2-1, with 9 nucleotides matching TRBD2. The CDR3 is 15 amino acids. J was trimmed by 10 bases and V by 3 bases; bases with no gene match: 11. Germline values: CDR1 SGDLS, CDR2 YYNGEE. CDR3 protein: CASSGGTSRQWEQFF. The CDR3 nucleotides are TGTGCCAGCAGCGGCGGGACTAGCCGCCAATGGGAGCAGTTCTTC.

This sequence joins TRBV27 and TRBJ1-5, with 9 bases fitting TRBD1. CDR3 length equals 15 residues. Germline assignment: CDR1 MNHEY and CDR2 SMNVEV (reference sequence). J was trimmed by 6 bases and V by 5 bases; bases with no gene match: 8. CDR3 in amino acids: CASSLTGGVVQPQHF. Here the CDR3 DNA reads TGTGCCAGCAGTCTGACAGGGGGTGTTGTTCAGCCCCAGCATTTT.

The V and J genes are TRBV5-4 and TRBJ2-1; 12 nucleotides align to TRBD2. V gave up 3 bases and J gave up 6 bases; unmatched junction bases: 7. CDR3 length: 16 residues. Germline assignment: CDR1 SGHNT and CDR2 YYREEE (reference sequence). The CDR3: CASSWPPSGRANEQFF. The CDR3 nucleotides read TGTGCCAGCAGCTGGCCCCCTAGCGGGAGGGCCAATGAGCAGTTCTTC.